This T cell receptor beta chain was found in a study of quantifying T cell responses using KT2 cells (dated by TCRdb to the late 2010s). Concerning the study at large: RNA was DNase-treated and reverse transcribed with TCR alpha and beta constant-region primers, mostly using SuperScript III. The efficiency of the T4 ligation step under optimum conditions was estimated to be greater than 8.5%. To avoid over-amplification, PCR2 was carried out as a SYBR Green qPCR and halted once a predetermined fluorescence threshold was reached.

This clonotype showed up just a few times. The clone's antigen remains unknown. No base quality values were provided; no much bigger clone lies one nucleotide off. The research as a whole found: Detection of KT2 sequences showed saturation at very high KT2 spike-in numbers. No side-by-side comparison of the pipeline with other TCR sequencing techniques was included in the study. KT2 sequences were detected down to the lowest spike-in tested, which was about one KT2 cell per 100,000 PBMC. A linear scaling of KT2 alpha and beta sequence counts with input KT2 cell number was observed over several orders of magnitude.

V sheds 1 base and J sheds 0 bases, leaving 10 bases between their ends. The CDR3, from cysteine to phenylalanine, totals 17 residues. Only the CDR3 portion is preserved as DNA: 51 bases, with reading frame beginning at the first base. Based on the germline V gene, the CDR1 and CDR2 sequences are LGHNA and YNFKEQ. Libraries were built with UMI-ligation and nested PCR. A single-stranded oligonucleotide carrying the Illumina SP2 sequence and a UMI was ligated to the cDNA 3' end using T4 RNA ligase 1. PCR1 used about 4 cycles (98 degrees C 15 s, 69 degrees C 30 s, 72 degrees C 40 s), and the beta primer was an equimolar mix of RC1.1 and RC1.2 that covered TRBC1 and TRBC2. From PCR2 onward, TCR alpha and beta chains were processed separately, and sample indices and Illumina adaptors were added. The UMI, placed after an 8-base spacer, consisted of 12 random nucleotides arranged as two hexamers with a spacer between them. Libraries were sequenced on an Illumina MiSeq with v2 2x251 paired-end chemistry, typically roughly 11 samples per run. To boost diversity, each sequencing library was supplemented with PhiX DNA at roughly 5-7.5%. Concerning the study's data processing: Raw reads were converted to FASTQ with bcl2fastq and demultiplexed by dual indices using Demultiplexor. V and J genes were assigned by Decombinator through tag matching, with a single base-pair mismatch being allowed. UMIs were used by Collapsinator to correct both sequencing errors and frequency errors caused by PCR heterogeneity. CDR3Translator turned Decombinator identifiers into nucleotide sequence, translated that sequence into amino acids, and pulled out the CDR3 based on C- and N-terminal motifs. Each distinct KT2 TCR was counted as one cluster of KT2 sequences that shared a single unique molecular identifier. TCRdb cleaned the public reads at Q25 with fastp, built clones with MiXCR and kept in-frame beta chains. Each record represents a unique CDR3 protein, reported with the most common genes and DNA among its rows. TCRdb's processing, not the authors' own work, is the source of the V and J calls. The sample records some 34,000 distinct CDR3 sequences, about 9.4% of which are singletons. The ten largest clones take up about 9.6% of the sample.

To test the sensitivity and accuracy of the pipeline, known numbers of KT2, a T cell clone whose TCR had already been sequenced, were spiked into unfractionated PBMC. A range of KT2-to-PBMC ratios was produced by mixing KT2 cells with a fixed number of PBMC. The sequence links TRBV4-2 to TRBJ1-6, with the D gene too uncertain to name. The origin of this receptor is a human donor. The sample taken for sequencing was PBMCs spiked with cells of the T cell clone KT2. The CDR3 has the sequence CASSQGIPDSYNSPLHF. The DNA reads TGTGCCAGCAGCCAAGGGATCCCAGACTCCTATAATTCACCCCTCCACTTT.